This paragraph reports one T cell receptor (beta chain). No antigen is known for it. According to the study, TCR beta libraries were built with iRepertoire HTBI primers and CDR3-region Arm-PCR. TCRdb reprocessed the multiplex PCR reads via MiXCR and lists one record per CDR3 protein. The sample carries under 350,000 distinct CDR3 sequences, roughly 21% recorded once. Stated time point: persistent/refractory GD, antithyroid drugs over 5 years with positive TRAb. Preparation of the TCR library used RNA extracted from PBMCs. The sample originates from a study of regulatory T cells in long-lasting Graves disease. Study findings and constraints: Accuracy was perhaps lowered by the small sample size.

The source material was peripheral blood mononuclear cells (PBMCs), sampled when the disease was refractory, from a patient treated with antithyroid drugs. The TCR was taken from a female donor with Graves disease.

The CDR3 sequence: CAWSIVGHTDTQYF. The CDR3 DNA is TGTGCCTGGAGTATCGTGGGGCACACAGATACGCAGTATTTT. V and J are TRBV30 and TRBJ2-3; TRBD1 is a possible D gene (5 bases). Trimming stripped 2 bases from V and 2 bases from J, with 11 bases between. Germline CDR1 is GTSNPN and CDR2 is SVGIG (reference sequence). CDR3 size: 14 residues.